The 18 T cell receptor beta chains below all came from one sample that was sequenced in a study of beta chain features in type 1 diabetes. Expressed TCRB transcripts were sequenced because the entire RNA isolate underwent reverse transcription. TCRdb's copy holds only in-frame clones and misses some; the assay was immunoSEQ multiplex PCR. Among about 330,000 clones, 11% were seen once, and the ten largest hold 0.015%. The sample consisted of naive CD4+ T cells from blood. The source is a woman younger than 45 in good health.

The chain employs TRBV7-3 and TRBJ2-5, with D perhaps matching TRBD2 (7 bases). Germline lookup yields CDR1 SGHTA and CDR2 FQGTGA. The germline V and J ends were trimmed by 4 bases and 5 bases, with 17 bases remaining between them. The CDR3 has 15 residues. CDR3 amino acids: CASSSASGGGETQYF. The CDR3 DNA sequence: TGTGCCAGCAGCTCTGCTAGCGGAGGGGGGGAGACCCAGTACTTC.

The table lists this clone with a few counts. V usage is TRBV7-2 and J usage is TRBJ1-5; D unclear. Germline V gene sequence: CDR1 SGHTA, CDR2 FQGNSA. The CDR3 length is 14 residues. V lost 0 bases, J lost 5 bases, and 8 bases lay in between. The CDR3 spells CASSLAGGYQPQHF. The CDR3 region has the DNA TGTGCCAGCAGCTTAGCAGGAGGATATCAGCCCCAGCATTTT.

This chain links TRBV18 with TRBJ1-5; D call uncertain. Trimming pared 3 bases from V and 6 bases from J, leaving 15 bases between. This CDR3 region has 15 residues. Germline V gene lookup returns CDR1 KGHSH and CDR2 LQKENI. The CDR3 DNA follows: TGTGCCAGCTCACCCGGAGGGAAGGGTCTTCAGCCCCAGCATTTT. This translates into CASSPGGKGLQPQHF.

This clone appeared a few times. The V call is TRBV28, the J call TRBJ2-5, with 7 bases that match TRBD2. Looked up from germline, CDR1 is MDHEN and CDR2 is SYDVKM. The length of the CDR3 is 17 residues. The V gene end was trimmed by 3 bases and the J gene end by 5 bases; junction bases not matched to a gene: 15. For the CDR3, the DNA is TGTGCCAGCAGTTTGGGCAGGCGGGACTACCCCAGGGAGACCCAGTACTTC. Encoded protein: CASSLGRRDYPRETQYF.

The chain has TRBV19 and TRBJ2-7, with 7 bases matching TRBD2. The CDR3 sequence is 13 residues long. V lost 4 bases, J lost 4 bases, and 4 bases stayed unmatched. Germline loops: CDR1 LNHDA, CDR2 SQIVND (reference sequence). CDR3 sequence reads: CASSSGSIYEQYF. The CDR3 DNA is TGTGCCAGTAGTAGCGGGAGTATATACGAGCAGTACTTC.

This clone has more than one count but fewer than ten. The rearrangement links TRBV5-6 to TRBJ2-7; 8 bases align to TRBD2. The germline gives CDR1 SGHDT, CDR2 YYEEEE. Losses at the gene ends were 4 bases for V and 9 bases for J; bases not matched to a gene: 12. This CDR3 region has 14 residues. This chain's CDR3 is CASSVLREGQGQYF. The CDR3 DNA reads TGTGCCAGCAGCGTCTTACGGGAGGGCCAAGGGCAGTACTTC.

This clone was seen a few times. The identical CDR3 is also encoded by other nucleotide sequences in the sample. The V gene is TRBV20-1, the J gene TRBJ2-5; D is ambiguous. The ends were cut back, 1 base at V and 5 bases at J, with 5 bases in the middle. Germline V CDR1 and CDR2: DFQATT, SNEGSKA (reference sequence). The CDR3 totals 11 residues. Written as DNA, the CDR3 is TGCAGTGCTAGAGGCCGGGAGACCCAGTACTTC. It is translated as CSARGRETQYF.

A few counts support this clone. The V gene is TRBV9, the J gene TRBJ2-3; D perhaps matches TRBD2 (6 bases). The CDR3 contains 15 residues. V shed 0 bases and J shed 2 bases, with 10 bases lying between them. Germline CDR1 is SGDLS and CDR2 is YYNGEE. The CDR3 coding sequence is TGTGCCAGCAGCGTAGTCGCGGGATACACAGATACGCAGTATTTT. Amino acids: CASSVVAGYTDTQYF.

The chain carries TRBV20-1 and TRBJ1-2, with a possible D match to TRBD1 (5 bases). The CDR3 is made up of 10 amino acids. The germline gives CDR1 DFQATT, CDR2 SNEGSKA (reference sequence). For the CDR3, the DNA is TGCAGCGTAGCAGGGTATGGCTACACCTTC. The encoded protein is CSVAGYGYTF.

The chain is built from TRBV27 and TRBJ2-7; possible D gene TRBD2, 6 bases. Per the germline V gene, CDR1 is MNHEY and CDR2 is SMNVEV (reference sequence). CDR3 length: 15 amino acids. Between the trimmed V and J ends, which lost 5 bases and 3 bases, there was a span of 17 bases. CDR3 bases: TGTGCCAGCAGTCCTAAAGTGCGGGGTGTCTACGAGCAGTACTTC. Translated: CASSPKVRGVYEQYF.

This CDR3 is CASSAGEFSNQPQHF. The CDR3 DNA sequence: TGCGCCAGCAGCGCAGGGGAATTTAGCAATCAGCCCCAGCATTTT. The chain couples TRBV5-1 to TRBJ1-5; perhaps TRBD1 as D (6 bases). This CDR3 is built from 15 residues. Deletions cut 4 bases from V and 0 bases from J, with 11 bases between. Germline CDR1 reads SGHRS; CDR2 reads YFSETQ.

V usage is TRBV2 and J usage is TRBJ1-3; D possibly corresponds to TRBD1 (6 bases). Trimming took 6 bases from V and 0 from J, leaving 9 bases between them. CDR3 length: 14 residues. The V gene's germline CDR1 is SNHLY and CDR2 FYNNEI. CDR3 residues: CASRQTGSGNTIYF. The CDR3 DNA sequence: TGTGCCAGCAGGCAGACAGGCTCTGGAAACACCATATATTTT. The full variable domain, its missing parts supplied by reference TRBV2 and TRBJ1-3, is EPEVTQTPSHQVTQMGQEVILRCVPISNHLYFYWYRQILGQKVEFLVSFYNNEISEKSEIFDDQFSVERPDGSNFTLKIRSTKLEDSAMYFCASRQTGSGNTIYFGEGSWLTVV.

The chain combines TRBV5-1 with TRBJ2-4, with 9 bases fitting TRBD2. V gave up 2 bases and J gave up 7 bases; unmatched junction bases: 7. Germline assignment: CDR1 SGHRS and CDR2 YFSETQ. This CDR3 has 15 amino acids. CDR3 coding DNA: TGCGCCAGCAGCTTATTAGCGGGAGACGTGAACATTCAGTACTTC. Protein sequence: CASSLLAGDVNIQYF.

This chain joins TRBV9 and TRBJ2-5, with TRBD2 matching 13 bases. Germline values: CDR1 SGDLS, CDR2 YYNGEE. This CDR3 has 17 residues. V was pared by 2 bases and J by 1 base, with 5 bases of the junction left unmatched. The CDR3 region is CASSVTSGRAGQETQYF. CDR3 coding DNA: TGTGCCAGCAGCGTTACTAGCGGGAGGGCCGGCCAAGAGACCCAGTACTTC.

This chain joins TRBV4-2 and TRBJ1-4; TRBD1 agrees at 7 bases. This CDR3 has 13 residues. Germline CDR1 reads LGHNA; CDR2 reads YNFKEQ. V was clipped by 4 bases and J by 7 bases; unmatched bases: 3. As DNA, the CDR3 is TGTGCCAGCAGCCGCCGACAGGGTGAAAAACTGTTTTTT. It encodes CASSRRQGEKLFF.

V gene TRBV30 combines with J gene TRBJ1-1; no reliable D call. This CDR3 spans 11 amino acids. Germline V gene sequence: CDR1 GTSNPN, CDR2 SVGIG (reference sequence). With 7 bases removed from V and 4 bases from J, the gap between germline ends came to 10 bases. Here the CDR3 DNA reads TGTGCCTTCAGGAAAACCACTGAAGCTTTCTTT. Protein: CAFRKTTEAFF.

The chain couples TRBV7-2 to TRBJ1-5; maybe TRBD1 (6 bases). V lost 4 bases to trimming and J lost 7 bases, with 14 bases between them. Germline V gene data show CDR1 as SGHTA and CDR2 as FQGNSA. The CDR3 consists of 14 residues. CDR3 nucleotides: TGTGCCAGCAGCTCCCGGGACATAGCGCAGCCCCAGCATTTT. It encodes CASSSRDIAQPQHF.

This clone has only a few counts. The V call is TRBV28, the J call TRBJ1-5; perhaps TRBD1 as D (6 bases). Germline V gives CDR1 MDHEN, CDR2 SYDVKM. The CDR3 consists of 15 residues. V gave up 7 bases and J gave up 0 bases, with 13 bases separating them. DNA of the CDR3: TGTGCCAGCAAGATACAGGGAGTTAGCAATCAGCCCCAGCATTTT. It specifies CASKIQGVSNQPQHF.